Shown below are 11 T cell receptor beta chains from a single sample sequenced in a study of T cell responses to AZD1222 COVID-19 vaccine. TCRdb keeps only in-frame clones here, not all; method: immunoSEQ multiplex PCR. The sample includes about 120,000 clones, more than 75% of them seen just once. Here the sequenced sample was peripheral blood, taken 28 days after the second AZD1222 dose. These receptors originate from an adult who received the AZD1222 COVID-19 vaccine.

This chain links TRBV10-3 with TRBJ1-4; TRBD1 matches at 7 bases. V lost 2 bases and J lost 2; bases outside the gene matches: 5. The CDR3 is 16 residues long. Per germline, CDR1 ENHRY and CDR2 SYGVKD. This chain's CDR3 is CAISEDRVGTNEKLFF. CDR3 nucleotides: TGTGCCATCAGTGAGGACAGGGTAGGGACTAATGAAAAACTGTTTTTT.

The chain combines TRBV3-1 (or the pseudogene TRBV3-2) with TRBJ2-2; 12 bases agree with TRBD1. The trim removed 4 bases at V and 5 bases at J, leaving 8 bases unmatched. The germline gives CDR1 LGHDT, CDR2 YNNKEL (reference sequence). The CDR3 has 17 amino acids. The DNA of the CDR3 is TGTGCCAGCAGCCGGGACAGGGGGCCGGGGGAAACCGGGGAGCTGTTTTTT. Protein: CASSRDRGPGETGELFF.

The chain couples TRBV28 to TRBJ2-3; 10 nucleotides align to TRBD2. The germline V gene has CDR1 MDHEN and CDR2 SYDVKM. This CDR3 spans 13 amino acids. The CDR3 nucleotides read TGTTTAGCGAGCGGGAGGGCCTCAGATACGCAGTATTTT. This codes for CLASGRASDTQYF.

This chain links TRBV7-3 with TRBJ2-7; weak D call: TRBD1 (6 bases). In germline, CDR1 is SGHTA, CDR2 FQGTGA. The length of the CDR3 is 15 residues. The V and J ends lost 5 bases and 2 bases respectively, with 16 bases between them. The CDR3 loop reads CASSLSPQGPYEQYF. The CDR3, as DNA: TGTGCCAGCAGCCTAAGCCCACAGGGACCCTACGAGCAGTACTTC.

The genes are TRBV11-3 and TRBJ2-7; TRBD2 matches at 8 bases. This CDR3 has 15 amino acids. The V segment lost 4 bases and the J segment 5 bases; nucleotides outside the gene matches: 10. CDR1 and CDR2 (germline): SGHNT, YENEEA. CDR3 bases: TGTGCCAGCAGCTCACAAGCGGGAGATCTCAACGAGCAGTACTTC. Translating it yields CASSSQAGDLNEQYF. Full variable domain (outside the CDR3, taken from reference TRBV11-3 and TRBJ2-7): EAGVVQSPRYKIIEKKQPVAFWCNPISGHNTLYWYLQNLGQGPELLIRYENEEAVDDSQLPKDRFSAERLKGVDSTLKIQPAELGDSAVYLCASSSQAGDLNEQYFGPGTRLTVT.

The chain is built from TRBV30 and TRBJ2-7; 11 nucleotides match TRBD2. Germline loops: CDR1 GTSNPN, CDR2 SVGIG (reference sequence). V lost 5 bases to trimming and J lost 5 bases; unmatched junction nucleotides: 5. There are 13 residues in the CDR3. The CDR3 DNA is TGTGCCTGGGGGACTAGCGGCGTCCACGAGCAGTACTTC. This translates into CAWGTSGVHEQYF.

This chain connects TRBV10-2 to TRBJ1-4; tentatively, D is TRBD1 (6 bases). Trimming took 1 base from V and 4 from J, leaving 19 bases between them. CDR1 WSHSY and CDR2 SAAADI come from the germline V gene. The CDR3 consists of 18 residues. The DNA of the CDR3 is TGCGCCAGCAGTGAGTATTGGGCTATACAGGGCAGTAATGAAAAACTGTTTTTT. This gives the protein CASSEYWAIQGSNEKLFF.

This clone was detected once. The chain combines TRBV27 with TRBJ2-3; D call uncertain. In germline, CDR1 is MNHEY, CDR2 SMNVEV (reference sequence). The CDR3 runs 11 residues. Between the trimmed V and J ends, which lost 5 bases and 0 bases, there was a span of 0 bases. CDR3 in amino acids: CASSSTDTQYF. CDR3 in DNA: TGTGCCAGCAGTAGCACAGATACGCAGTATTTT.

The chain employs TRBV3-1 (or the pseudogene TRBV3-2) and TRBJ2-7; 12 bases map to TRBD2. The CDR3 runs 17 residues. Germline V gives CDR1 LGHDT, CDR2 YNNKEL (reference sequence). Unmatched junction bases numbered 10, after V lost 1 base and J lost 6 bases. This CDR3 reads CASSQASSGRASAEQYF. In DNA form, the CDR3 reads TGTGCCAGCAGCCAAGCTTCTAGCGGGAGGGCGTCGGCCGAGCAGTACTTC.

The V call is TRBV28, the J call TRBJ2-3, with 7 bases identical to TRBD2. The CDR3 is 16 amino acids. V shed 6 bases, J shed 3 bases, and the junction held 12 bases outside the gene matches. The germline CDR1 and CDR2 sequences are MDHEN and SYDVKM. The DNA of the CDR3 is TGTGCCAGCAGGGGCTTTGAAGCTAGCGGAACAGATACGCAGTATTTT. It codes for CASRGFEASGTDTQYF. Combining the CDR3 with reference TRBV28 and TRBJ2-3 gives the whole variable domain DVKVTQSSRYLVKRTGEKVFLECVQDMDHENMFWYRQDPGLGLRLIYFSYDVKMKEKGDIPEGYSVSREKKERFSLILESASTNQTSMYLCASRGFEASGTDTQYFGPGTRLTVL.

In DNA form, the CDR3 reads TGCGCCAGCAGCCCCCCGCCTAGCGGACACTACAATGAGCAGTTCTTC. Protein sequence: CASSPPPSGHYNEQFF. The V and J genes are TRBV4-1 and TRBJ2-1; 7 bases are shared with TRBD2. This CDR3 is 16 amino acids long. From germline, CDR1 is MGHRA and CDR2 YSYEKL. Trimming removed 4 bases from V and 3 bases from J; junction bases left unmatched: 9.